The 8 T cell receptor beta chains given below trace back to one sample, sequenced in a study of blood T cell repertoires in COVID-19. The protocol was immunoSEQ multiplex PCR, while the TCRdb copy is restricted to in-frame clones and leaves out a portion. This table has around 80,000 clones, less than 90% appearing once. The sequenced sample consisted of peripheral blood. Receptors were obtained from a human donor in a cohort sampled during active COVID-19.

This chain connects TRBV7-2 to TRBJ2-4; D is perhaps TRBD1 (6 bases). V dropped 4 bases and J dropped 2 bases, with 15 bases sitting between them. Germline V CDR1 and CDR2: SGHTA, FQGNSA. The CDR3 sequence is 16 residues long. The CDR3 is CASSSHRVGTKNIQYF. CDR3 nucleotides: TGTGCCAGCAGCTCCCACAGGGTTGGTACCAAAAACATTCAGTACTTC.

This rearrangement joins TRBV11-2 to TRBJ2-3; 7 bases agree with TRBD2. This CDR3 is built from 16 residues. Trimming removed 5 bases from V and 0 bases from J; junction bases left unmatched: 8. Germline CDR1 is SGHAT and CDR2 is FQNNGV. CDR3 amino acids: CASSLLGGTSTDTQYF. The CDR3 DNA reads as TGTGCCAGCAGCCTACTGGGGGGGACTAGCACAGATACGCAGTATTTT.

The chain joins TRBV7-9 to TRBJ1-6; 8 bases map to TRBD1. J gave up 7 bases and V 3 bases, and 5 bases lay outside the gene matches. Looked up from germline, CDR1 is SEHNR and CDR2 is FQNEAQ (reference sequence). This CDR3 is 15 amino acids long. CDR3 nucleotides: TGTGCCAGCAGCTTGGCAGGGGGCTTGAATTCACCCCTCCACTTT. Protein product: CASSLAGGLNSPLHF.

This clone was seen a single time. CDR3 amino acids: CASTGGGGNNQPQHF. Here the CDR3 DNA reads TGTGCCAGCACCGGCGGCGGGGGTAACAATCAGCCCCAGCATTTT. The chain links TRBV28 to TRBJ1-5, with D possibly matching TRBD1 (5 bases). Per the germline V gene, CDR1 is MDHEN and CDR2 is SYDVKM. The V end lost 7 bases, the J end lost 3 bases, and 16 bases lay between the germline ends. The CDR3 totals 15 residues.

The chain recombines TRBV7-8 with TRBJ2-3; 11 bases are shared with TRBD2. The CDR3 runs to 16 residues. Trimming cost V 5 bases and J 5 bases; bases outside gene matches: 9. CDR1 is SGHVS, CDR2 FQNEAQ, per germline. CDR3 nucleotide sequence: TGTGCCAGCAGCCCGTTAGCGGGGGGGCGTTTAGATACGCAGTATTTT. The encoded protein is CASSPLAGGRLDTQYF. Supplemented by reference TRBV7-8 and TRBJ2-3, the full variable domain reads GAGVSQSPRYKVAKRGQDVALRCDPISGHVSLFWYQQALGQGPEFLTYFQNEAQLDKSGLPSDRFFAERPEGSVSTLKIQRTQQEDSAVYLCASSPLAGGRLDTQYFGPGTRLTVL.

CDR3 nucleotides: TGTGCCACCAGGACCTCGACTAGCGGGAGTGGTAATGAGCAGTTCTTC. Protein sequence: CATRTSTSGSGNEQFF. The chain recombines TRBV24-1 with TRBJ2-1, with 12 bases that match TRBD2. CDR3 length: 16 residues. J lost 7 bases, V lost 7 bases, and 10 bases had no gene match. Germline CDR1 KGHDR, CDR2 SFDVKD.

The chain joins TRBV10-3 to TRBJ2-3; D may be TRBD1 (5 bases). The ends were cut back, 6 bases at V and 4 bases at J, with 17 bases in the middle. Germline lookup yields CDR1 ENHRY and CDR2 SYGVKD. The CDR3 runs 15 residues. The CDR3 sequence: CAIRLTDNRADTQYF. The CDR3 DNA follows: TGTGCCATCAGACTTACGGACAACCGGGCAGATACGCAGTATTTT.

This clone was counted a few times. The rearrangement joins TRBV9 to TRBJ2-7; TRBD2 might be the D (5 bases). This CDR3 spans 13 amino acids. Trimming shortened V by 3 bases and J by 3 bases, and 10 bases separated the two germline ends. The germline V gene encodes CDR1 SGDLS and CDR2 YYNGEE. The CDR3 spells CASSGGGFYEQYF. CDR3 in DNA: TGTGCCAGCAGCGGAGGAGGTTTCTACGAGCAGTACTTC.